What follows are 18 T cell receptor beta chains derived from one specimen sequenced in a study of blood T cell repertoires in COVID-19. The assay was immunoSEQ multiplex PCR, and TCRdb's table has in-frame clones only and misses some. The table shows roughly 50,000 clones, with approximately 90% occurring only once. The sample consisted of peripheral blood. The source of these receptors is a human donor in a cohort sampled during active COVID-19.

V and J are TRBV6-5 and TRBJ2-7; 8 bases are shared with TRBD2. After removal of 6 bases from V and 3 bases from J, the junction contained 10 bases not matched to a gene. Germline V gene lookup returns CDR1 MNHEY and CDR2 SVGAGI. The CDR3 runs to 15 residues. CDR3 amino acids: CASREGLAGIYEQYF. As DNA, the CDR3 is TGTGCCAGCAGGGAGGGGCTAGCGGGCATCTACGAGCAGTACTTC.

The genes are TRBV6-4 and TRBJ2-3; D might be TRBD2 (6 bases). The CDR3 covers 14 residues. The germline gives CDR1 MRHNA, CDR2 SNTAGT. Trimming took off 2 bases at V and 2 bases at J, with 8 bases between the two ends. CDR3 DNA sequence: TGTGCCAGCAGTGACGGGCGGGACACAGATACGCAGTATTTT. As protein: CASSDGRDTDTQYF.

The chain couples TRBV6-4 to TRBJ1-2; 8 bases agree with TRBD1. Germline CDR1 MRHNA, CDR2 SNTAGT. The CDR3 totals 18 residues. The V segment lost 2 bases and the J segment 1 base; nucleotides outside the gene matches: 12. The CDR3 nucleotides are TGTGCCAGCAGTGACGGGCGGACAGGGACAACTAATAACTATGGCTACACCTTC. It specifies CASSDGRTGTTNNYGYTF.

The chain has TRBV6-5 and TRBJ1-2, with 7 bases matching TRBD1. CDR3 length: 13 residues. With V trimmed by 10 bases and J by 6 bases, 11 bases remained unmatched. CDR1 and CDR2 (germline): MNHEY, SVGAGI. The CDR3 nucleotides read TGTGCCAACCGACAGGGAGTCCAGAATGGCTACACCTTC. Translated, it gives CANRQGVQNGYTF.

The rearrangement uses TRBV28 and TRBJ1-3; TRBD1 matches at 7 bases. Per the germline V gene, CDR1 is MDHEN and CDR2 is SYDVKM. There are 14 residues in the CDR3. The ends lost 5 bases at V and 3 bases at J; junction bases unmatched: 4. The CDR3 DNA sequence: TGTGCCAGCAGTCAGACAGGGTTTGGAAACACCATATATTTT. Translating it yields CASSQTGFGNTIYF.

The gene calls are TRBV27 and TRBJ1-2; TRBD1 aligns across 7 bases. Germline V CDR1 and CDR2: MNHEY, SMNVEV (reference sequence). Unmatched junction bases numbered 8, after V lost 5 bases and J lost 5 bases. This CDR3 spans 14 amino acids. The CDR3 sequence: CASSPRTGLYGYTF. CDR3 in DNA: TGTGCCAGCAGTCCCAGGACAGGACTTTATGGCTACACCTTC.

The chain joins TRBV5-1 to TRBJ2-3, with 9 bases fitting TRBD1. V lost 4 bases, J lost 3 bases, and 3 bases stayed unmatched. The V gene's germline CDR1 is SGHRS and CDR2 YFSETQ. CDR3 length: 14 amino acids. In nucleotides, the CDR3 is TGCGCCAGCAGCCCCGACAGGGGGACAGATACGCAGTATTTT. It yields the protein CASSPDRGTDTQYF.

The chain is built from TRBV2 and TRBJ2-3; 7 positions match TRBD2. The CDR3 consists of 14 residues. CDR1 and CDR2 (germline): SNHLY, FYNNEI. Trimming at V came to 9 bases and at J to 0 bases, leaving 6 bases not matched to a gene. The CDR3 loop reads CASGRARSTDTQYF. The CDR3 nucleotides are TGTGCCAGTGGGAGGGCTAGAAGCACAGATACGCAGTATTTT.

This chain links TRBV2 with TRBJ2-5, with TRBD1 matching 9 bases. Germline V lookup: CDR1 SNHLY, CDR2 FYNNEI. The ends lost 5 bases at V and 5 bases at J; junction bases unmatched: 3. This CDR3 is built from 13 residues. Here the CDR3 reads CASSWGTGETQYF. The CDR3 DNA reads TGTGCCAGCAGTTGGGGGACAGGGGAGACCCAGTACTTC.

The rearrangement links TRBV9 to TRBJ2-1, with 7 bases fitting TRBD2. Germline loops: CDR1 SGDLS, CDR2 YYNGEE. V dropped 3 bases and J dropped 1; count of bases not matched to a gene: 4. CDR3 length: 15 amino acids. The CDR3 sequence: CASSASGASYNEQFF. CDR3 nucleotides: TGTGCCAGCAGCGCGAGCGGGGCTTCCTACAATGAGCAGTTCTTC.

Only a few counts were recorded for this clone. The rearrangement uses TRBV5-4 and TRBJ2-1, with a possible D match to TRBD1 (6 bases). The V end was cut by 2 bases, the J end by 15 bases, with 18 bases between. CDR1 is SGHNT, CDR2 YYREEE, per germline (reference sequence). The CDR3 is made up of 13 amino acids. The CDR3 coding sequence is TGTGCCAGCAGCTTTGGGGGACATAGGGATGCGTTCTTC. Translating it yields CASSFGGHRDAFF.

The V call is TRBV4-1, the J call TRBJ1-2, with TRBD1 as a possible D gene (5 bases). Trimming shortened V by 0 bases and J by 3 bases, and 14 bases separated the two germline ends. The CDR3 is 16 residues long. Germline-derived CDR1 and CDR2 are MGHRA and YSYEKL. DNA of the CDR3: TGCGCCAGCAGCCAAGATGGGGCAGGATGGGACTATGGCTACACCTTC. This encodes CASSQDGAGWDYGYTF.

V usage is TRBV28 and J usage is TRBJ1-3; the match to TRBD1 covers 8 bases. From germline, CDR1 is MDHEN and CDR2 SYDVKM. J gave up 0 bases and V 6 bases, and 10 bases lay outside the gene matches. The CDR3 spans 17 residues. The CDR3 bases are TGTGCCAGCAGGACCGGGACAGGACCTGCCTCTGGAAACACCATATATTTT. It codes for CASRTGTGPASGNTIYF.

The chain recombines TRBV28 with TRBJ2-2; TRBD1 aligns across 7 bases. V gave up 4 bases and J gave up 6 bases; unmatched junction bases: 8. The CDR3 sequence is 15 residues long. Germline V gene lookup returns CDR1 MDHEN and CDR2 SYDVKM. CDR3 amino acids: CASSSNRGRSGELFF. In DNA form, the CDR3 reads TGTGCCAGCAGTTCCAACAGGGGCCGGTCCGGGGAGCTGTTTTTT.

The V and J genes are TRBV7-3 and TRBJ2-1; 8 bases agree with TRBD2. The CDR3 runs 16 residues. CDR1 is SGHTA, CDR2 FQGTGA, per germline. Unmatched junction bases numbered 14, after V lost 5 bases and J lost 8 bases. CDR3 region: CASSREGGLFAHEQFF. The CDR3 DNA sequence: TGTGCCAGCAGCCGGGAGGGAGGACTTTTCGCCCATGAGCAGTTCTTC.

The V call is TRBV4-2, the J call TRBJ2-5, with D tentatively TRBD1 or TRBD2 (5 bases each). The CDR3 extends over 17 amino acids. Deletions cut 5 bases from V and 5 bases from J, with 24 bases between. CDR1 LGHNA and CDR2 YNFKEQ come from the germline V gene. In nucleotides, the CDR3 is TGTGCCAGCAGCAAAGGGGAACTAGTCGGATTCGGTGAGACCCAGTACTTC. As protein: CASSKGELVGFGETQYF.

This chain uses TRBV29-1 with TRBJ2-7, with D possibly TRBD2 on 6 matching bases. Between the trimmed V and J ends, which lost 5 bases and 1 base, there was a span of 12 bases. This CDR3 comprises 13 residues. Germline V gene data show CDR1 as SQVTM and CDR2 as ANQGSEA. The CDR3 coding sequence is TGCAGCGTTCTCGGCGGGATATCCTACGAGCAGTACTTC. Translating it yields CSVLGGISYEQYF.

The chain's CDR3 is CASSPGTSYNEQFF. The CDR3 DNA sequence: TGTGCCAGCAGTCCGGGAACCTCCTACAATGAGCAGTTCTTC. This chain connects TRBV6-6 to TRBJ2-1, with D possibly TRBD2 on 5 matching bases. CDR1 and CDR2 (germline): MNHNY, SVGAGI (reference sequence). This CDR3 region has 14 residues. V lost 5 bases and J 0 bases, leaving 8 bases between the germline ends.